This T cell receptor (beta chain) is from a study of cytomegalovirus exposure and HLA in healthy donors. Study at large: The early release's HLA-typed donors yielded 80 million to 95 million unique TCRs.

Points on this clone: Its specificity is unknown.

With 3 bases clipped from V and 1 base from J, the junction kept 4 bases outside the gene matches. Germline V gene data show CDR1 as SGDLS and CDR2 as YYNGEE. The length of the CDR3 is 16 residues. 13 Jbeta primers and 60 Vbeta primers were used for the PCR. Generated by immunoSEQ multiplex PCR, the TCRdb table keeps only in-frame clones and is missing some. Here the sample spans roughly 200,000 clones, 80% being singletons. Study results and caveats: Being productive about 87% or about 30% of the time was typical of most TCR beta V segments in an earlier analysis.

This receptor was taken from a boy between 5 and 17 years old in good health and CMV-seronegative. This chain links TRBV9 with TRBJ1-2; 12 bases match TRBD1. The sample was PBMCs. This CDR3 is CASSAGQGALNYGYTF. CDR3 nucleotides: TGTGCCAGCAGCGCGGGACAGGGGGCCCTTAACTATGGCTACACCTTC.